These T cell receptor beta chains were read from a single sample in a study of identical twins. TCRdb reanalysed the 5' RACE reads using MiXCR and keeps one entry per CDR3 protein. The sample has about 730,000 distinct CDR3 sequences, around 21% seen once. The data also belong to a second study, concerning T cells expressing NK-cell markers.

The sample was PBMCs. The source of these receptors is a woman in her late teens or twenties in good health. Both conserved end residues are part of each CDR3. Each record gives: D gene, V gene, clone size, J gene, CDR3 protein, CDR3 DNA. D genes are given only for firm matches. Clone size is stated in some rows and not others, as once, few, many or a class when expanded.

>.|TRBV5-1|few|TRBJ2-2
CASSSGQSNTGELFF
TGCGCCAGCAGCTCCGGACAGTCGAACACCGGGGAGCTGTTTTTT
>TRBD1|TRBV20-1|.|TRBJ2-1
CSAARGHFSYNEQFF
TGCAGTGCTGCTAGGGGGCATTTCTCCTACAATGAGCAGTTCTTC
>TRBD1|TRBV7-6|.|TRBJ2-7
CASSPETGGAGWTAYEQYF
TGTGCCAGCAGCCCCGAGACAGGGGGCGCGGGATGGACTGCGTACGAGCAGTACTTC
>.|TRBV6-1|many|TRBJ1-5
CASSPGGGNQPQHF
TGTGCCAGCAGCCCGGGTGGGGGCAATCAGCCCCAGCATTTT
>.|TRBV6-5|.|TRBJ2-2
CASSYNRGTGELFF
TGTGCCAGCAGTTACAATCGGGGCACCGGGGAGCTGTTTTTT
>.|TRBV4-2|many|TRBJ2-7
CASSQVSSGGRDEQYF
TGTGCCAGCAGCCAAGTTTCATCGGGGGGCCGAGACGAGCAGTACTTC
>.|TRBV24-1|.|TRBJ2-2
CATSGYSTGELFF
TGTGCCACCAGTGGTTACAGCACCGGGGAGCTGTTTTTT
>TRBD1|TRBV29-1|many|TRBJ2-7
CSVRQGDYEQYF
TGCAGCGTACGACAGGGGGACTACGAGCAGTACTTC
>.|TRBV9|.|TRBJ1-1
CASSAISNTEAFF
TGTGCCAGCAGCGCTATCTCGAACACTGAAGCTTTCTTT
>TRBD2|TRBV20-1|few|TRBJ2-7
CSATLLDSGSFEQYF
TGCAGTGCTACCCTTCTGGATAGCGGGAGTTTCGAGCAGTACTTC
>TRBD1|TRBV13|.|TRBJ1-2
CASGIQGAGYTF
TGTGCCAGCGGCATACAGGGGGCTGGCTACACCTTC
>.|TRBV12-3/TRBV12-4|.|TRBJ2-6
CASSFRADGANVLTF
TGTGCCAGCAGTTTCAGGGCGGATGGGGCCAACGTCCTGACTTTC
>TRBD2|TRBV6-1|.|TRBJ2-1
CASTLRLAGANEQFF
TGTGCCAGCACCCTGAGACTAGCGGGAGCCAATGAGCAGTTCTTC
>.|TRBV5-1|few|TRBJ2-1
CASRARDSRNNEQFF
TGCGCCAGCAGGGCACGGGACTCGAGAAACAATGAGCAGTTCTTC
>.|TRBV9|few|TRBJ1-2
CASSTQRGSYGYTF
TGTGCCAGCAGCACCCAAAGGGGTAGCTATGGCTACACCTTC
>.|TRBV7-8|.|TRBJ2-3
CASSSPRGTQYF
TGTGCCAGCAGCTCTCCCCGGGGGACGCAGTATTTT
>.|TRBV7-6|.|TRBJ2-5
CASSLANRPRETQYF
TGTGCCAGCAGCTTAGCGAACAGGCCACGAGAGACCCAGTACTTC
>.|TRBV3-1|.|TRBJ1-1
CASSQAKTAAFF
TGTGCCAGCAGCCAAGCCAAGACAGCTGCTTTCTTT
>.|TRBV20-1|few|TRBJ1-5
CSASIGQMNQPQHF
TGCAGTGCTAGCATCGGACAGATGAATCAGCCCCAGCATTTT
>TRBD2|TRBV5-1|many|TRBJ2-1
CASSLLAGGSDEQFF
TGCGCCAGCAGCTTGCTAGCGGGAGGGTCTGATGAGCAGTTCTTC
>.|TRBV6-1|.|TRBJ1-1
CASTAVGDTEAFF
TGTGCCAGCACTGCAGTGGGGGATACTGAAGCTTTCTTT
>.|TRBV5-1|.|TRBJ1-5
CASSLDGRNQPQHF
TGCGCCAGCAGCTTGGACGGCCGCAATCAGCCCCAGCATTTT
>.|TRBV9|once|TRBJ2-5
CASSPRHTQETQYF
TGTGCCAGCAGCCCTCGACATACCCAAGAGACCCAGTACTTC
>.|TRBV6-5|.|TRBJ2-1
CASSYSLRPSYNEQFF
TGTGCCAGCAGTTACTCGCTAAGACCTTCCTACAATGAGCAGTTCTTC
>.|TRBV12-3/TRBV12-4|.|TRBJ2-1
CASSLGGKSYNEQFF
TGTGCCAGCAGTTTGGGCGGGAAATCCTACAATGAGCAGTTCTTC
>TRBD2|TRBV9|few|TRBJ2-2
CASSPLAGSAGELFF
TGTGCCAGCAGCCCTTTAGCGGGTTCGGCCGGGGAGCTGTTTTTT
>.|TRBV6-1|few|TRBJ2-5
CASSPRGDQETQYF
TGTGCCAGCAGCCCCCGTGGGGACCAAGAGACCCAGTACTTC
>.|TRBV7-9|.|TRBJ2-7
CASSLVFTSSPYEQYF
TGTGCCAGCAGCTTAGTATTTACAAGTTCCCCCTACGAGCAGTACTTC
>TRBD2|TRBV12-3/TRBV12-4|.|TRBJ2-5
CASRPRTSGSRETQYF
TGTGCCAGCAGACCGAGGACTAGCGGGAGTAGAGAGACCCAGTACTTC
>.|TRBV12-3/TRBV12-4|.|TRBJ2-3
CASSFSSPTDTQYF
TGTGCCAGCAGTTTTTCCAGTCCCACAGATACGCAGTATTTT
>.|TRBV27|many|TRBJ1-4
CASRLSGATRNEKLFF
TGTGCCAGCAGACTATCAGGGGCGACACGGAATGAAAAACTGTTTTTT
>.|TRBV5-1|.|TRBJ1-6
CASSFGAEKGNSPLHF
TGCGCCAGCAGTTTCGGTGCCGAGAAAGGAAACTCACCCCTCCACTTT
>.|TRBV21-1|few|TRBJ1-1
CASRQSPGGNTEAFF
TGTGCCAGCAGGCAAAGCCCCGGTGGGAACACTGAAGCTTTCTTT
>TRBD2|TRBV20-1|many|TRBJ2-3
CSALLAGVATTDTQYF
TGCAGTGCTTTACTAGCGGGGGTCGCTACCACAGATACGCAGTATTTT
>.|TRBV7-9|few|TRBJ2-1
CASSKRRVNEQFF
TGTGCCAGCAGCAAACGCCGGGTCAATGAGCAGTTCTTC
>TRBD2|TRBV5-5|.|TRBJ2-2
CASERGTVNTGELFF
TGTGCCAGCGAGCGGGGAACAGTTAACACCGGGGAGCTGTTTTTT
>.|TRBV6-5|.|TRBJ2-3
CASSYSAAEITDTQYF
TGTGCCAGCAGTTACTCCGCGGCGGAAATCACAGATACGCAGTATTTT
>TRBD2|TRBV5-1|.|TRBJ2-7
CASQLAGGLIYEQYF
TGCGCCAGCCAGCTGGCGGGGGGCTTGATCTACGAGCAGTACTTC
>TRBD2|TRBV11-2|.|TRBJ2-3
CASSPRTSGRATDTQYF
TGTGCCAGCAGCCCGCGGACTAGCGGGAGGGCCACAGATACGCAGTATTTT
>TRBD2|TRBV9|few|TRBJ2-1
CASSVGNLPGGKNEQFF
TGTGCCAGCAGCGTCGGGAATCTACCGGGGGGGAAAAATGAGCAGTTCTTC
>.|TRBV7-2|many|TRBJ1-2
CASSLANVNYGYTF
TGTGCCAGCAGCTTAGCTAACGTTAACTATGGCTACACCTTC